This TCR beta chain was sequenced for a study of T cell responses to AZD1222 COVID-19 vaccine. Study outcomes and limitations: Spike regions recognized by vaccine-associated CD4 TCRs spanned the protein, led by 160-218 and 743-854.

Libraries were prepared by immunoSEQ multiplex PCR; TCRdb keeps only in-frame clonotypes and omits some of them. The sample yields about 120,000 clones, 85% to 95% seen once. Concerning this clone itself: The antigen remains unidentified.

This CDR3 has 17 residues. Germline V gene lookup returns CDR1 SQVTM and CDR2 ANQGSEA. Between the trimmed V and J ends, which lost 0 bases and 4 bases, there was a span of 21 bases. The chain combines TRBV29-1 with TRBJ1-2; D gene unclear. The sample consisted of peripheral blood, taken 28 days after the second AZD1222 dose. The source of this sequence is an adult who received the AZD1222 COVID-19 vaccine. In DNA form, the CDR3 reads TGCAGCGTTGAAGATCAAGTTAATGGGGATCGCCGCTATGGCTACACCTTC. As protein: CSVEDQVNGDRRYGYTF.